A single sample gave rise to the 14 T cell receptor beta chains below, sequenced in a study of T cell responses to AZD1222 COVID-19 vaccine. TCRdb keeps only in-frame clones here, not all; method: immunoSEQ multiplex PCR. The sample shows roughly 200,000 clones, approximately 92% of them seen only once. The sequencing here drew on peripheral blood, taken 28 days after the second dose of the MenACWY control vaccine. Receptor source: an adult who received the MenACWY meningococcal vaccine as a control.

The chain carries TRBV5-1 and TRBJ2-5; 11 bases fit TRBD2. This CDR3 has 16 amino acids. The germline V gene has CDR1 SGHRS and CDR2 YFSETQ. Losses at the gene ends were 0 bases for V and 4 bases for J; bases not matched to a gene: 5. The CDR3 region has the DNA TGCGCCAGCAGCTTGGCTTCTAGCGGGGGGATAGAGACCCAGTACTTC. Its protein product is CASSLASSGGIETQYF.

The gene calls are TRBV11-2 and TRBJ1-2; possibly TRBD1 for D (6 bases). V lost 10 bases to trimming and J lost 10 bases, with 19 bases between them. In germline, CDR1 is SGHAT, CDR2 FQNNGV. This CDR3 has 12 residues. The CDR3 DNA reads TGTGCCACCCGAACCGGGGGCGGAAACTACACCTTC. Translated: CATRTGGGNYTF.

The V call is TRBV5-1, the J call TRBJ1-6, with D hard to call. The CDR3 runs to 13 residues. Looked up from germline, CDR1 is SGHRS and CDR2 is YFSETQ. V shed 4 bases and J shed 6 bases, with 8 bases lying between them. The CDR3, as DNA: TGCGCCAGCAGCCCTGTTCGTAATTCACCCCTCCACTTT. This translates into CASSPVRNSPLHF.

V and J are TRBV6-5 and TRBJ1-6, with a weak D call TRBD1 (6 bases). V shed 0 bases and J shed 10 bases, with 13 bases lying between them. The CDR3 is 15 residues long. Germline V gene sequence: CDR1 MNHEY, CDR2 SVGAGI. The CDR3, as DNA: TGTGCCAGCAGTTACTCGAACAGGGATCGATCACCCCTCCACTTT. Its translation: CASSYSNRDRSPLHF.

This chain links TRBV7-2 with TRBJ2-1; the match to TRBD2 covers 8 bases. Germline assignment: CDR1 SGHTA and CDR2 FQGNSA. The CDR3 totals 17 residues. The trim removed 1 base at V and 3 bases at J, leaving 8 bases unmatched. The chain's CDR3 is CASSLVAGGLIYNEQFF. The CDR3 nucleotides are TGTGCCAGCAGCTTAGTCGCGGGGGGACTCATCTACAATGAGCAGTTCTTC.

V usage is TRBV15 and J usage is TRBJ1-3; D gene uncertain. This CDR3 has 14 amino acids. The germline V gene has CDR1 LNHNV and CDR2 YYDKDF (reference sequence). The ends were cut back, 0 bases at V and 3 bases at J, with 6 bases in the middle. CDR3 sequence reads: CATSRDSGGNTIYF. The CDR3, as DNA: TGTGCCACCAGCAGAGATTCTGGTGGAAACACCATATATTTT.

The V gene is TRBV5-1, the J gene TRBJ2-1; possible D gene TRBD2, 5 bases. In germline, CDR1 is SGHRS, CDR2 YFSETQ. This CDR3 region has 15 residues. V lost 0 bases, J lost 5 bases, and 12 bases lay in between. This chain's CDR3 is CASSLEQRINNEQFF. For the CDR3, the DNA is TGCGCCAGCAGCTTGGAACAGCGGATAAACAATGAGCAGTTCTTC.

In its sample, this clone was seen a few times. The CDR3 nucleotides read TGCGCCAGCAGCCAAGAAGCTGGGTCCGATGAAAAACTGTTTTTT. Protein sequence: CASSQEAGSDEKLFF. The chain combines TRBV4-3 with TRBJ1-4; D not resolved. The CDR3 loop spans 15 amino acids. V gave up 0 bases and J gave up 6 bases, with 11 bases separating them. In germline, CDR1 is LGHNA, CDR2 YSLEER.

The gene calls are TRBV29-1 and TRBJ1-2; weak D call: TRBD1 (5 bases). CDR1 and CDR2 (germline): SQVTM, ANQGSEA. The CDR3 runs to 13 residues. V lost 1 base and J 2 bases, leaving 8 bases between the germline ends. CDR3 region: CSVEGHRNYGYTF. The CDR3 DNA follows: TGCAGCGTTGAAGGACACAGGAACTATGGCTACACCTTC.

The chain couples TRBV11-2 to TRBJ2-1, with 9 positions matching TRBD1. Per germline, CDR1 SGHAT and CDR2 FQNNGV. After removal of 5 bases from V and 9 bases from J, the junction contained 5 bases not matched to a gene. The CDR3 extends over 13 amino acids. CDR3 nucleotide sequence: TGTGCCAGCAGCCGGGACAGGGAGACTGAGCAGTTCTTC. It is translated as CASSRDRETEQFF.

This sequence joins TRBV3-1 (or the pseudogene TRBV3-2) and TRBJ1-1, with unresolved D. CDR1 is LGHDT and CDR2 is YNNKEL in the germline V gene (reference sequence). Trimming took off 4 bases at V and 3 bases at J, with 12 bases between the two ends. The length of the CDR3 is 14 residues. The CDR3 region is CASSRGYPHTEAFF. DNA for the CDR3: TGTGCCAGCAGCCGAGGTTATCCCCACACTGAAGCTTTCTTT.

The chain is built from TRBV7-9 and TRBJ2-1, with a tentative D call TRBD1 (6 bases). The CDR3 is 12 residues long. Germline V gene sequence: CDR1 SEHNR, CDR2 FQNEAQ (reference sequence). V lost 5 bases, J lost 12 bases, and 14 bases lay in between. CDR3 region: CASSQVQGRQFF. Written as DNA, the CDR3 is TGTGCCAGCAGCCAGGTGCAGGGGAGGCAGTTCTTC.

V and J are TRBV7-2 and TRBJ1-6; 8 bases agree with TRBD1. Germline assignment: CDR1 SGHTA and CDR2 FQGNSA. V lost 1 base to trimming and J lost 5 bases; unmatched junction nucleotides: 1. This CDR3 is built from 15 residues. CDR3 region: CASSLDRGNNSPLHF. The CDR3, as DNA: TGTGCCAGCAGCTTAGACAGGGGGAATAATTCACCCCTCCACTTT.

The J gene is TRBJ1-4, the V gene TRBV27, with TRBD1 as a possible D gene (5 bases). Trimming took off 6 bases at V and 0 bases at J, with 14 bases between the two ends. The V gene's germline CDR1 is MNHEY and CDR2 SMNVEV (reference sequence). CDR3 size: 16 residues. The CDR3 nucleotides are TGTGCCAGCAGCCCGGGGATAGGGGCAACTAATGAAAAACTGTTTTTT. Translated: CASSPGIGATNEKLFF.